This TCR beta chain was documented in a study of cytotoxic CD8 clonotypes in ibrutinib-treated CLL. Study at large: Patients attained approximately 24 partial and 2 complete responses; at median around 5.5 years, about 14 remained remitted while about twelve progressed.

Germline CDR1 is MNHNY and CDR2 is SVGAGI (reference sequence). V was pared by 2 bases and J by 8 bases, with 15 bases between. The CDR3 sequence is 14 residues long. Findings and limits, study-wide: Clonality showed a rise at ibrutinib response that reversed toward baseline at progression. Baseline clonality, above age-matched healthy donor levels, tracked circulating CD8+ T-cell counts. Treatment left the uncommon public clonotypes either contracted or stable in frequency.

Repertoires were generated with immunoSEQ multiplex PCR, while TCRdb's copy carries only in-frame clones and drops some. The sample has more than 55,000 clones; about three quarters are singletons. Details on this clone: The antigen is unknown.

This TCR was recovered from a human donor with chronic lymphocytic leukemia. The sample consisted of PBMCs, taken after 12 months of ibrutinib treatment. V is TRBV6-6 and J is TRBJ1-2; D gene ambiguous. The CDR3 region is CASSYEARTLGYTF. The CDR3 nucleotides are TGTGCCAGCAGTTACGAGGCCAGAACGTTAGGCTACACCTTC.